This record looks at one T cell receptor beta chain sequence and its context. The data are from a study of CD8 T cells in Susac syndrome. After extraction with the RNeasy kit, roughly 0.45 to 1 ug of the RNA was reverse transcribed using random hexamers. Amplification of TCR beta CDR3 spanned 54 Vbeta and 13 Jbeta via immunoSEQ multiplex PCR. TCRdb re-called the immunoSEQ multiplex PCR reads through MiXCR, storing one row per CDR3 protein. The repertoire holds 90,000 to 150,000 distinct CDR3 sequences, with 80% to 95% as singletons. The germline CDR1 and CDR2 sequences are LNHDA and SQIVND (reference sequence). Trimming at V came to 8 bases and at J to 0 bases, leaving 13 bases not matched to a gene. The length of the CDR3 is 18 residues. Sequencing of TCR beta was carried out in blood CD8+ and CD4+ T cells. Controls matched for age and sex were healthy donors. Both CD4+ and CD8+ T cells were negatively isolated, and TEMRA cells underwent FACS enrichment.

The receptor was derived from a human donor in good health. The chain couples TRBV19 to TRBJ1-5; 10 bases line up with TRBD1. Sequencing input: CD4+ T cells from PBMCs. The CDR3 loop reads CASSPGQGKRDSNQPQHF. The CDR3 nucleotides are TGTGCCAGTTCTCCGGGACAGGGGAAGCGGGATAGCAATCAGCCCCAGCATTTT.